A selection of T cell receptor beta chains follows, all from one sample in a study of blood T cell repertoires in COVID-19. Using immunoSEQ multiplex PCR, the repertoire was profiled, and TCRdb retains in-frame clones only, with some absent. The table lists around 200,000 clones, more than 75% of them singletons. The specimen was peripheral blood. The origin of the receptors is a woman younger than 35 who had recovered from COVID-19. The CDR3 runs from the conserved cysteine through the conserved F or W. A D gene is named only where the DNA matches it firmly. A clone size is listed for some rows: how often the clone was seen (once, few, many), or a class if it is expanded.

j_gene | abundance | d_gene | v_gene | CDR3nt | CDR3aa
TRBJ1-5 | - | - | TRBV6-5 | TGTGCCAGCAGTTCTGCCGGGAGCCAGCCCCAGCATTTT | CASSSAGSQPQHF
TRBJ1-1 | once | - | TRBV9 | TGTGCCAGCAGCGTCGGGGGGATGAACACTGAAGCTTTCTTT | CASSVGGMNTEAFF
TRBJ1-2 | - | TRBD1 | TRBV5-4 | TGTGCCAGCAGCCCGGCAGCAAAACGACAGGGACTGGGTGGCTACACCTTC | CASSPAAKRQGLGGYTF
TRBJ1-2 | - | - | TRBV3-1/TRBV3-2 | TGTGCCAGCAGCCAAGCTCCAGGGTCAGATGGCTACACCTTC | CASSQAPGSDGYTF
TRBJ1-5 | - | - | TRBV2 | TGTGCCAGCAGTCAATTTAATGGGACATACGAATTTGGGGATCGCAATCAGCCCCAGCATTTT | CASSQFNGTYEFGDRNQPQHF
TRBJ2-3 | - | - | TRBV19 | TGTGCCAGTAGTAGCGGGCGTGCGCAGTATTTT | CASSSGRAQYF
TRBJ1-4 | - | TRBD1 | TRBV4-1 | TGCGCCAGCAGCCAAGATCTAACAGGGGGCGACGAAAAACTGTTTTTT | CASSQDLTGGDEKLFF
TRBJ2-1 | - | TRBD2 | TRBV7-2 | TGTGCCAGCAGCTTAGACAGGCGGGGGTGGAGCTCCTACAATGAGCAGTTCTTC | CASSLDRRGWSSYNEQFF
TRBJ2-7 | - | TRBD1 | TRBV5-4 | TGTGCCAGCAGCTTCGGGACAGGCGCCTACGAGCAGTACTTC | CASSFGTGAYEQYF
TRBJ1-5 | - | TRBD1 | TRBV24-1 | TGTGCCACCAGTGAGGGGACAGGTTTTAGCAATCAGCCCCAGCATTTT | CATSEGTGFSNQPQHF
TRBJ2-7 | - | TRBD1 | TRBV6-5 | TGTGCCAGCAGTCCGGGACAGGGCGCCTACGAGCAGTACTTC | CASSPGQGAYEQYF
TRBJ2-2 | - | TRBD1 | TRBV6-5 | TGTGCCAGCAGTTTGACAGGGGGGGACACTACCGGGGAGCTGTTTTTT | CASSLTGGDTTGELFF
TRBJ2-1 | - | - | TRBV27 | TGTGCCAGCAGTTGGTGGGGCGTGGACCCCTACAATGAGCAGTTCTTC | CASSWWGVDPYNEQFF
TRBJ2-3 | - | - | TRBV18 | TGTGCCAGCTCAGCCTCCTCAGGTGTTGCTAGCACAGATACGCAGTATTTT | CASSASSGVASTDTQYF
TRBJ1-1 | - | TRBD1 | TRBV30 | TGTGCCTGGGGCGACAGGGACGGGACTGAAGCTTTCTTT | CAWGDRDGTEAFF
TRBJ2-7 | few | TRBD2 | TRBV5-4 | TGTGCCAGCAGCCAGACTAGCGGGGTCTACGAGCAGTACTTC | CASSQTSGVYEQYF
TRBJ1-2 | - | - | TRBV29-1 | TGCAGCGTAGGGACTAATAACTATGGCTACACCTTC | CSVGTNNYGYTF
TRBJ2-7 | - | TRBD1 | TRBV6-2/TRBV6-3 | TGTGCCAGCAGTTACGACAGGGTAGGTAGTGCCTACGAGCAGTACTTC | CASSYDRVGSAYEQYF
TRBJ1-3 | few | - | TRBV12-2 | TGTGCAAGTCGATCAGTCCTCCCATTACCGGGAGTTTCTGGAAACACCATATATTTT | CASRSVLPLPGVSGNTIYF
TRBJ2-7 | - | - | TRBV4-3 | TGCGCCAGCAGCCAAGCATCCACAATACAGGGTTTGACCTACGAGCAGTACTTC | CASSQASTIQGLTYEQYF
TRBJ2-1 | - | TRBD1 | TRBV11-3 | TGTGCCAGCAGCTTAGAACCTTCAACAGGGGGGTCCTACAATGAGCAGTTCTTC | CASSLEPSTGGSYNEQFF
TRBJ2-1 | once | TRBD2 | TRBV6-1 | TGTGCCAGCAGTGGGAGACTAGCGGATTCCTACAATGAGCAGTTCTTC | CASSGRLADSYNEQFF
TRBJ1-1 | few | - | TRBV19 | TGTGCCAGTCCTCGAGGGACTGAAGCTTTCTTT | CASPRGTEAFF
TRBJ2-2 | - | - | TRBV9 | TGTGCCAGCAGCGTAGGTATCGGGGAGCTGTTTTTT | CASSVGIGELFF
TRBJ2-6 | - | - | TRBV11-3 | TGTGCCAGCAGCTTATCGGCGGGGATCTCTGGGGCCAACGTCCTGACTTTC | CASSLSAGISGANVLTF
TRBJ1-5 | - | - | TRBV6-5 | TGTGCCAGCAGATATGACATGTATAGCAATCAGCCCCAGCATTTT | CASRYDMYSNQPQHF
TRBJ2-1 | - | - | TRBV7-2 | TGTGCCAGCAGTCTATCGACTAACCACAATGAGCAGTTCTTC | CASSLSTNHNEQFF
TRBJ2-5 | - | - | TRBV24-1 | TGTGCCACCAGTGACTCTCCGCGGGGTCGTGAGACCCAGTACTTC | CATSDSPRGRETQYF
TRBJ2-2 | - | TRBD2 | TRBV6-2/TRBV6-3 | TGTGCCAGCAGTTACGAGGCGGGAGCGCGGAACACCGGGGAGCTGTTTTTT | CASSYEAGARNTGELFF
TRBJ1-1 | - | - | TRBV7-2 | TGTGCCAGCAGCTTAGCGGCAGGGTACACTGAAGCTTTCTTT | CASSLAAGYTEAFF
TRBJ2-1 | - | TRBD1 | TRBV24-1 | TGTGCCACCAGTGAGGGGGGAACGACAGGGGGCGAAGAGGATGAGCAGTTCTTC | CATSEGGTTGGEEDEQFF
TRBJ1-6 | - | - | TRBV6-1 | TGTGCCAGCAGTGAAGGGACAGATAATTCACCCCTCCACTTT | CASSEGTDNSPLHF
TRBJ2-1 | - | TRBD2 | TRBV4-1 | TGCGCCAGCAGCCAAGAAAAGCGGGGGCGCAATGAGCAGTTCTTC | CASSQEKRGRNEQFF
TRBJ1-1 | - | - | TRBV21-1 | TGTGCCAGACTAACAGGGATGTCTCTTAACACTGAAGCTTTCTTT | CARLTGMSLNTEAFF
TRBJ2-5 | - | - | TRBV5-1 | TGCGCCAGCAGCCAGGGACTGCTGATCCAAGAGACCCAGTACTTC | CASSQGLLIQETQYF
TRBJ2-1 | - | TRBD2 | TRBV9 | TGTGCCAGCAGCGTAGCTGCGGGGGGCTACAATGAGCAGTTCTTC | CASSVAAGGYNEQFF
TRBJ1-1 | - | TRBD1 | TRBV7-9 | TGTGCCAGCAGCTCGGACAGGGGGAAGAACACTGAAGCTTTCTTT | CASSSDRGKNTEAFF